A selection of T cell receptor beta chains follows, all from one sample in a study of cytomegalovirus exposure and HLA in healthy donors. Assay used: immunoSEQ multiplex PCR; TCRdb lists only in-frame clones, some missing. The sample has about 140,000 clones, over 75% seen once; the top ten hold roughly 0.53%. The sample consisted of PBMCs. The origin of the receptors is a middle-aged woman in good health and CMV-seronegative. Both conserved end residues are trimmed from each CDR3. Each record gives: V gene, CDR3 protein.

v_gene: TRBV6-1; CDR3aa: ASSSSDSYNEQF
v_gene: TRBV6-6; CDR3aa: ASSFPPGTGLPGQY
v_gene: TRBV7-9; CDR3aa: SSSFVFTGEQY
v_gene: TRBV11-3; CDR3aa: ASSFRTGANTEAF
v_gene: TRBV28; CDR3aa: ASSRDANEKLF
v_gene: TRBV6-5; CDR3aa: ASSYVQSEQY
v_gene: TRBV9; CDR3aa: ASSWGLAYNEQF
v_gene: TRBV6-1; CDR3aa: ASSELASSYEQY
v_gene: TRBV2; CDR3aa: ASSVGTGGPYEQY
v_gene: TRBV7-9; CDR3aa: ASSPRGSAGGTGELF
v_gene: TRBV6-6; CDR3aa: ASSYIRQGAVRYT
v_gene: TRBV2; CDR3aa: ASSTGPEAF
v_gene: TRBV14; CDR3aa: ASSERGRGSGNSPLH